This T cell receptor (beta chain) stems from a study of Graves' ophthalmopathy and Graves' hyperthyroidism. TCR beta CDR3 regions were amplified from RNA transcripts. First-round RT-PCR employed HTBI primers, with a second-round multiplex PCR after it. TCRdb ran MiXCR on the multiplex PCR reads and lists one entry per CDR3 protein. Among 400,000 or so distinct CDR3 sequences listed, 17% were seen once. In the case of this clonotype: The junction departs from germline at one end; a sequencing error may be responsible.

CDR3 length equals 14 residues. Looked up from germline, CDR1 is MNHNS and CDR2 is SASEGT. The sequenced material came from peripheral blood. V is TRBV6-1 and J is TRBJ2-5, with D perhaps TRBD2 (5 bases). This clonotype was sampled from an adult woman with stable Graves' hyperthyroidism. The CDR3 is CASRKSRDQEAQYF. CDR3 nucleotides: TGTGCCAGCAGAAAGAGCCGGGATCAAGAGGCCCAGTACTTC.